A single sample is the source of the 30 T cell receptor beta chains below, sequenced in a study of a mutant IDH1 vaccine in newly diagnosed glioma. TCRdb's table, derived via immunoSEQ multiplex PCR, lists solely in-frame clones and lacks some. The sample holds 60,000 to 65,000 clones; around 80% are singletons and the top ten take roughly 4.5%. No antigen has been assigned to these receptors. Time point specified: week 35, safety follow-up. One vaccine dose held 300 ug of mutant IDH1 20-mer peptide and came with topical imiquimod. Source: PBMCs, taken from a glioma patient whose treatment included an IDH1 peptide vaccine. The receptors originated from a man aged 25 to 40 with glioma.

The rearrangement uses TRBV19 and TRBJ1-2, with 7 nucleotides matching TRBD1. Germline CDR1 and CDR2: LNHDA and SQIVND (reference sequence). The CDR3 consists of 16 residues. The J segment lost 8 bases and the V segment lost 3 bases, leaving 15 bases of the junction unmatched. This CDR3 reads CASSMTGTAQSVGYTF. Here the CDR3 DNA reads TGTGCCAGTAGTATGACCGGGACAGCCCAGTCAGTCGGCTACACCTTC. The full variable domain, rest sourced from reference TRBV19 and TRBJ1-2, is DGGITQSPKYLFRKEGQNVTLSCEQNLNHDAMYWYRQDPGQGLRLIYYSQIVNDFQKGDIAEGYSVSREKKESFPLTVTSAQKNPTAFYLCASSMTGTAQSVGYTFGSGTRLTVV.

This clone came up a few times. The V gene is TRBV14, the J gene TRBJ1-1, with unresolved D. The CDR3 spans 17 residues. CDR1 is SGHDN, CDR2 FVKESK, per germline. The germline V and J ends were trimmed by 2 bases and 4 bases, with 20 bases remaining between them. This CDR3 reads CASSQRAYSEWSTEAFF. CDR3 nucleotide sequence: TGTGCCAGCAGCCAACGAGCCTATTCAGAGTGGAGCACTGAAGCTTTCTTT.

The J gene is TRBJ2-7, the V gene TRBV27, with D perhaps matching TRBD1 or TRBD2 (5 bases each). Germline loops: CDR1 MNHEY, CDR2 SMNVEV (reference sequence). CDR3 size: 14 residues. The V end lost 0 bases, the J end lost 5 bases, and 11 bases lay between the germline ends. The CDR3 sequence: CASSLSPGTHEQYF. As DNA, the CDR3 is TGTGCCAGCAGTTTATCCCCCGGGACCCACGAGCAGTACTTC.

This chain connects TRBV18 to TRBJ2-2, with a tentative D call TRBD2 (5 bases). Germline V lookup: CDR1 KGHSH, CDR2 LQKENI. The CDR3 length is 14 residues. Trimming stripped 2 bases from V and 2 bases from J, with 6 bases between. In DNA, the CDR3 is TGTGCCAGCTCACCAGACTACAACACCGGGGAGCTGTTTTTT. The encoded protein is CASSPDYNTGELFF.

The V gene is TRBV27, the J gene TRBJ1-5, with D maybe TRBD1 (5 bases). Germline lookup yields CDR1 MNHEY and CDR2 SMNVEV (reference sequence). CDR3 length: 15 amino acids. V shed 6 bases and J shed 3 bases, with 15 bases lying between them. The CDR3 is CASSPRGGYNQPQHF. The CDR3 DNA reads TGTGCCAGCAGCCCCCGGGGGGGTTACAATCAGCCCCAGCATTTT.

CDR3 DNA: TGTGCCAGCAGCCTCGGACAGGGAACTTTCTACGAGCAGTACTTC. Its protein is CASSLGQGTFYEQYF. V usage is TRBV5-6 and J usage is TRBJ2-7, with 8 positions matching TRBD1. Unmatched junction bases numbered 9, after V lost 4 bases and J lost 3 bases. Germline loops: CDR1 SGHDT, CDR2 YYEEEE. The length of the CDR3 is 15 residues.

The chain recombines TRBV5-1 with TRBJ1-1; 10 nucleotides line up with TRBD1. The CDR3 loop spans 16 amino acids. V lost 4 bases, J lost 0 bases, and 6 bases stayed unmatched. Germline CDR1 is SGHRS and CDR2 is YFSETQ. CDR3 sequence: CASSPGDRGMNTEAFF. DNA of the CDR3: TGCGCCAGCAGCCCGGGGGACAGGGGAATGAACACTGAAGCTTTCTTT.

J is TRBJ1-3 and V is TRBV11-2; D is possibly TRBD1 (5 bases). Trimming left V 2 bases short and J 5 bases short, with 22 bases between. The germline V gene encodes CDR1 SGHAT and CDR2 FQNNGV. This CDR3 is 18 amino acids long. Here the CDR3 DNA reads TGTGCCAGCAGCTTACTGGGGCGGCAGGCTCCTAAGAGAAACACCATATATTTT. It translates to CASSLLGRQAPKRNTIYF.

Judged by abundance, this clone is medium-sized (0.01 to 0.1%). The chain links TRBV15 to TRBJ2-6; TRBD1 matches at 8 bases. This CDR3 is built from 16 residues. V lost 2 bases to trimming and J lost 0 bases; unmatched junction nucleotides: 0. The germline CDR1 and CDR2 sequences are LNHNV and YYDKDF (reference sequence). CDR3 loop: CATSRTGGSGANVLTF. The CDR3 nucleotides read TGTGCCACCAGCAGAACAGGGGGCTCTGGGGCCAACGTCCTGACTTTC. Drawing the rest from reference TRBV15 and TRBJ2-6, the complete variable domain is DAMVIQNPRYQVTQFGKPVTLSCSQTLNHNVMYWYQQKSSQAPKLLFHYYDKDFNNEADTPDNFQSRRPNTSFCFLDIRSPGLGDTAMYLCATSRTGGSGANVLTFGAGSRLTVL.

The J gene is TRBJ2-3, the V gene TRBV2; D is undetermined. CDR3 size: 12 residues. Germline V lookup: CDR1 SNHLY, CDR2 FYNNEI. V lost 3 bases, J lost 5 bases, and 6 bases lay in between. Written as DNA, the CDR3 is TGTGCCAGCAGTGATCCCCAAGATACGCAGTATTTT. Amino acids: CASSDPQDTQYF.

This clone was detected only a few times. DNA for the CDR3: TGTGCCAGCAGTGAAGACCCCCGTCAGCCCCAGCATTTT. Translation: CASSEDPRQPQHF. The V call is TRBV2, the J call TRBJ1-5; D is unclear. The CDR3 sequence is 13 residues long. With 1 base removed from V and 6 bases from J, the gap between germline ends came to 7 bases. Germline lookup yields CDR1 SNHLY and CDR2 FYNNEI.

This rearrangement joins TRBV7-8 to TRBJ1-1, with a tentative D call TRBD1 (5 bases). Germline V gene sequence: CDR1 SGHVS, CDR2 FQNEAQ. V was shortened by 1 base and J by 1 base, with 10 bases between the two germline ends. CDR3 length: 15 amino acids. As DNA, the CDR3 is TGTGCCAGCAGCTTAGAGGGCGGACAGAACACTGAAGCTTTCTTT. It yields the protein CASSLEGGQNTEAFF.

The gene calls are TRBV11-2 and TRBJ2-3; 7 nucleotides match TRBD2. This CDR3 is 15 amino acids long. Germline loops: CDR1 SGHAT, CDR2 FQNNGV. The V segment lost 8 bases and the J segment 0 bases; nucleotides outside the gene matches: 8. The CDR3 DNA follows: TGTGCCAGCCACCGGGAGGCGGCGAGCACAGATACGCAGTATTTT. This encodes CASHREAASTDTQYF.

In the case of this clone: The junction shows a germline mismatch at one end, possibly a read error. The same CDR3 arises from other DNA sequences in this sample as well. This chain connects TRBV5-6 to TRBJ1-5; 7 nucleotides agree with TRBD1. The germline gives CDR1 SGHDT, CDR2 YYEEEE. There are 14 residues in the CDR3. Here the CDR3 reads CASSLRGSDQPQHF. For the CDR3, the DNA is TGTGCCAGCAGCCTCAGGGGGTCTGATCAGCCTCAGCATTTT.

The chain carries TRBV11-2 and TRBJ1-4; 10 bases line up with TRBD1. Trimming at V came to 5 bases and at J to 8 bases, leaving 5 bases not matched to a gene. The germline V gene encodes CDR1 SGHAT and CDR2 FQNNGV. There are 14 residues in the CDR3. The CDR3 DNA reads as TGTGCCAGCAGCCGTGACAGGGGGCGCGAAAAACTGTTTTTT. Translation gives CASSRDRGREKLFF.

The chain combines TRBV18 with TRBJ1-4; 8 bases are a match to TRBD1. V lost 6 bases and J lost 8; bases outside the gene matches: 8. The CDR3 spans 14 residues. CDR1 KGHSH and CDR2 LQKENI come from the germline V gene. CDR3 residues: CASSLGQGGEKLFF. CDR3 nucleotides: TGTGCCAGCTCGCTTGGACAGGGAGGCGAAAAACTGTTTTTT.

Turning to this clone: A much bigger clone sits one base away, suggesting this may be a read error. The chain employs TRBV10-3 and TRBJ1-1; TRBD1 matches 8 bases. The germline gives CDR1 ENHRY, CDR2 SYGVKD. CDR3 length: 13 amino acids. CDR3 coding DNA: TGTGCCGTCAGTGAGACAGGGGCCACTGAAGCTTTCTTT. This gives the protein CAVSETGATEAFF.

The genes are TRBV11-2 and TRBJ1-2; D is perhaps TRBD1 (5 bases). Trimming took 4 bases from V and 6 from J, leaving 21 bases between them. Per germline, CDR1 SGHAT and CDR2 FQNNGV. The length of the CDR3 is 16 residues. CDR3 region: CASSSITGPKLDGYTF. The DNA for the CDR3 is TGTGCCAGCAGCTCAATTACAGGTCCCAAACTAGATGGCTACACCTTC.

This chain joins TRBV7-9 and TRBJ1-4, with TRBD1 matching 7 bases. The germline V gene encodes CDR1 SEHNR and CDR2 FQNEAQ (reference sequence). Trimming at V came to 3 bases and at J to 4 bases, leaving 14 bases not matched to a gene. This CDR3 has 18 amino acids. The DNA for the CDR3 is TGTGCCAGCAGCTTTTTACAGGGGCTTGACTACCATAATGAAAAACTGTTTTTT. This gives the protein CASSFLQGLDYHNEKLFF.

This clone has more than one count but fewer than ten. The chain links TRBV10-3 to TRBJ1-1; D unclear. The CDR3 loop spans 14 amino acids. From germline, CDR1 is ENHRY and CDR2 SYGVKD. The V end lost 2 bases, the J end lost 1 base, and 8 bases lay between the germline ends. In nucleotides, the CDR3 is TGTGCCATCAGTGAGGGAAACACGAACACTGAAGCTTTCTTT. Translation: CAISEGNTNTEAFF.

The chain has TRBV19 and TRBJ2-5; TRBD1 is a possible D gene (6 bases). The germline V and J ends were trimmed by 7 bases and 2 bases, with 17 bases remaining between them. CDR3 length: 15 amino acids. Germline loops: CDR1 LNHDA, CDR2 SQIVND (reference sequence). The CDR3 nucleotides are TGTGCCAGTAATGAGGGGGTCACATCTCAAGAGACCCAGTACTTC. The encoded protein is CASNEGVTSQETQYF.

The rearrangement links TRBV20-1 to TRBJ2-1; a weak D match, TRBD1 (6 bases). Germline CDR1 reads DFQATT; CDR2 reads SNEGSKA (reference sequence). The CDR3 totals 11 residues. V was clipped by 6 bases and J by 8 bases, with 11 bases between them. The CDR3, as DNA: TGCAGTGCCCCCAGGGGAGATGAGCAGTTCTTC. This sequence encodes CSAPRGDEQFF.

J is TRBJ1-1 and V is TRBV30; the match to TRBD1 covers 11 bases. The CDR3 covers 14 residues. Germline V lookup: CDR1 GTSNPN, CDR2 SVGIG (reference sequence). Unmatched junction bases numbered 2, after V lost 1 base and J lost 4 bases. This chain's CDR3 is CAWSGGQGATEAFF. The CDR3 DNA is TGTGCCTGGAGTGGTGGACAGGGGGCCACTGAAGCTTTCTTT.

The sample holds one count of this clone. The chain carries TRBV6-1 and TRBJ2-7; 8 bases map to TRBD1. V gave up 4 bases and J gave up 6 bases; unmatched junction bases: 5. CDR3 length: 13 residues. Germline V gives CDR1 MNHNS, CDR2 SASEGT. The CDR3 sequence: CASSGPTGVEQYF. CDR3 bases: TGTGCCAGCAGTGGACCGACAGGGGTCGAGCAGTACTTC.

V usage is TRBV7-9 and J usage is TRBJ2-5; no reliable D call. This CDR3 spans 11 amino acids. V lost 1 base to trimming and J lost 5 bases, with 2 bases between them. Looked up from germline, CDR1 is SEHNR and CDR2 is FQNEAQ (reference sequence). DNA of the CDR3: TGTGCCAGCAGCTTAGACGAGACCCAGTACTTC. Translated, it gives CASSLDETQYF.

This clone was recorded a few times. V is TRBV4-1 and J is TRBJ1-1; TRBD1 might be the D (5 bases). CDR1 and CDR2 (germline): MGHRA, YSYEKL. The CDR3 is 14 amino acids. Trimming shortened V by 4 bases and J by 0 bases, and 9 bases separated the two germline ends. CDR3 nucleotide sequence: TGCGCCAGCAGCCGGGGACCGTTGAACACTGAAGCTTTCTTT. Translation gives CASSRGPLNTEAFF.

The chain has TRBV7-2 and TRBJ1-5, with D unresolved. CDR1 is SGHTA and CDR2 is FQGNSA in the germline V gene. The CDR3 has 15 residues. Trimming removed 5 bases from V and 4 bases from J, with 15 bases in between. The CDR3: CASSPRWGANQPQHF. CDR3 in DNA: TGTGCCAGCAGCCCCCGATGGGGTGCGAATCAGCCCCAGCATTTT.

This clone has just one count. This chain connects TRBV10-3 to TRBJ1-6; possible D gene TRBD1, 6 bases. The length of the CDR3 is 14 residues. Germline V gene data show CDR1 as ENHRY and CDR2 as SYGVKD. Trimming removed 2 bases at V and 4 bases at J, with 6 bases between. CDR3 DNA: TGTGCCATCAGTGAGCAGGGGTATAATTCACCCCTCCACTTT. Translated, it gives CAISEQGYNSPLHF.

The chain joins TRBV7-2 to TRBJ2-7; D remains unclear. Germline V gene sequence: CDR1 SGHTA, CDR2 FQGNSA. The CDR3 is made up of 12 amino acids. The V end was cut by 3 bases, the J end by 3 bases, with 6 bases between. CDR3 sequence: CASSFGVYEQYF. CDR3 nucleotide sequence: TGTGCCAGCAGCTTTGGAGTCTACGAGCAGTACTTC.

The chain has TRBV11-2 and TRBJ2-7; either TRBD1 or TRBD2 may fit D (5 bases each). V was shortened by 0 bases and J by 2 bases, with 17 bases between the two germline ends. Germline V gene lookup returns CDR1 SGHAT and CDR2 FQNNGV. CDR3 size: 17 residues. The CDR3 region has the DNA TGTGCCAGCAGCTTAGATGGGTCGGGGACGGGGACCTACGAGCAGTACTTC. Translating it yields CASSLDGSGTGTYEQYF. Together with reference TRBV11-2 and TRBJ2-7, the CDR3 gives the full variable domain: EAGVAQSPRYKIIEKRQSVAFWCNPISGHATLYWYQQILGQGPKLLIQFQNNGVVDDSQLPKDRFSAERLKGVDSTLKIQPAKLEDSAVYLCASSLDGSGTGTYEQYFGPGTRLTVT.